Described below is a single TCR beta chain sequence and its context. This sample is part of a study of blood T cell repertoires in COVID-19. The CDR3 is made up of 12 amino acids. Germline loops: CDR1 SGHAT, CDR2 FQNNGV. With 6 bases removed from V and 5 bases from J, the gap between germline ends came to 10 bases. Sequenced by immunoSEQ multiplex PCR; TCRdb stores in-frame clones only, minus some. The sample holds about 250,000 clones, roughly 82% seen once. The chain uses TRBV11-2 and TRBJ1-2; D remains ambiguous. The clonotype originates from a woman between 70 and 85 years old with acute or convalescent COVID-19. Sequencing used peripheral blood. CDR3 DNA sequence: TGTGCCAGCAGTTCAGGAACTTATGGCTACACCTTC. It yields the protein CASSSGTYGYTF.